The sequence of this T cell receptor beta chain was determined in a study of T cell responses to AZD1222 COVID-19 vaccine. Study-level background: Recipients boosted at about 4 weeks or about 12 weeks are pooled. Study outcomes and limitations: It was only after the peak T cell response that any repertoires were sampled. Donors were mostly white British, more females; clonal diversity possibly underestimated. A reported finding is that nearly half of spike-specific TCRs target unmutated variant regions.

Here immunoSEQ multiplex PCR was the method, and the copy in TCRdb shows in-frame clones only, minus some. Of 110,000 to 150,000 clones listed, 75% to 95% were seen once; the top ten hold more than 3%. Worth noting for this clone: Its specificity is not known.

The V gene's germline CDR1 is SGHNT and CDR2 YENEEA. The CDR3 has 16 residues. Trimming removed 0 bases from V and 2 bases from J, with 11 bases in between. This TCR was recovered from an adult in good health. The sample consisted of peripheral blood, taken on day 0 of AZD1222 vaccination. V usage is TRBV11-3 and J usage is TRBJ1-3; no firm D call. CDR3 sequence reads: CASSLDQSTTGNTIYF. CDR3 in DNA: TGTGCCAGCAGCTTAGATCAGAGCACTACTGGAAACACCATATATTTT.